The rows below give T cell receptor beta chains drawn from one sample of a study of blood T cell repertoires in COVID-19. Clones were read by immunoSEQ multiplex PCR, and TCRdb kept only the in-frame ones, dropping some. This sample carries some 130,000 clones, around 88% of them seen once, and the ten largest clones take around a tenth. The sequencing sample was made of peripheral blood. These TCRs come from a man aged 45-65 years with acute or convalescent COVID-19. Each CDR3 is given with its conserved first and last residue. A D gene is named only where the DNA matches it firmly. Clone size, where shown, is once, few, many, or a class for clones that have expanded.

length	V	D	J	size	CDR3	DNA
15	TRBV3-1/TRBV3-2	TRBD2	TRBJ2-1	.	CASSRGVSGIYEQFF	TGTGCCAGCAGCCGCGGGGTTAGCGGGATATATGAGCAGTTCTTC
13	TRBV2	TRBD2	TRBJ2-3	.	CASSLRTRVTQYF	TGTGCCAGCAGTCTTAGGACTAGGGTTACGCAGTATTTT
18	TRBV6-4	.	TRBJ2-6	.	CASSGLLGVSSGANVLTF	TGTGCCAGCAGTGGCCTTCTTGGAGTGAGCTCTGGGGCCAACGTCCTGACTTTC
15	TRBV9	TRBD1	TRBJ2-2	.	CASRQRDRDTGELFF	TGTGCCAGCAGACAAAGGGACAGGGACACCGGGGAGCTGTTTTTT
12	TRBV7-9	TRBD1	TRBJ2-1	few	CASSPAGGEQFF	TGTGCCAGCAGTCCTGCAGGGGGTGAGCAGTTCTTC
17	TRBV5-1	TRBD2	TRBJ2-3	once	CASRASGRALGTDTQYF	TGCGCCAGCAGGGCTAGCGGGAGGGCCCTGGGCACAGATACGCAGTATTTT
15	TRBV9	.	TRBJ1-2	.	CASRHNSRDSGGYTF	TGTGCCAGCAGGCATAATTCCAGGGATTCGGGCGGCTACACCTTC
13	TRBV2	.	TRBJ1-2	.	CASSTGSNYGYTF	TGTGCCAGCAGTACGGGTTCTAACTATGGCTACACCTTC
18	TRBV30	TRBD2	TRBJ2-3	.	CAWRVRRGASNSTDTQYF	TGTGCCTGGAGAGTGCGGCGGGGGGCATCGAATAGCACAGATACGCAGTATTTT
14	TRBV19	.	TRBJ1-2	.	CASSIREGSNGYTF	TGTGCCAGTAGTATTAGAGAGGGCTCCAATGGCTACACCTTC
14	TRBV27	.	TRBJ2-2	.	CASSLFLNTGELFF	TGTGCCAGCAGTTTGTTCTTGAACACCGGGGAGCTGTTTTTT
14	TRBV18	TRBD1	TRBJ1-5	.	CASSLGQGGQPQHF	TGTGCCAGCTCGTTAGGACAGGGAGGTCAGCCCCAGCATTTT
13	TRBV7-2	.	TRBJ1-1	.	CASSLADRTEAFF	TGTGCCAGCAGCTTAGCCGACAGGACTGAAGCTTTCTTT
16	TRBV5-4	TRBD2	TRBJ2-2	.	CASSLEAGGNTGELFF	TGTGCCAGCAGCTTGGAAGCGGGAGGGAACACCGGGGAGCTGTTTTTT
12	TRBV29-1	TRBD1	TRBJ1-1	.	CSETGGDTEAFF	TGCAGCGAAACAGGGGGGGACACTGAAGCTTTCTTT
12	TRBV2	.	TRBJ1-2	few	CASRDMNYGYTF	TGTGCCAGCAGAGACATGAACTATGGCTACACCTTC
14	TRBV29-1	TRBD2	TRBJ2-1	.	CSAPGLAGYNEQFF	TGCAGCGCCCCGGGACTAGCGGGATACAATGAGCAGTTCTTC
15	TRBV28	TRBD1	TRBJ1-5	once	CASSFADRHNQPQHF	TGTGCCAGCAGTTTCGCGGACAGGCACAATCAGCCCCAGCATTTT
16	TRBV18	.	TRBJ1-2	.	CASSPLPALDFYGYTF	TGTGCCAGCTCACCACTCCCGGCTCTGGACTTCTATGGCTACACCTTC
15	TRBV28	TRBD1	TRBJ1-5	.	CASSSGQVSNQPQHF	TGTGCCAGCAGTTCCGGACAGGTCAGCAATCAGCCCCAGCATTTT
14	TRBV7-8	.	TRBJ1-1	.	CASSLLGRDTEAFF	TGTGCCAGCAGCTTATTAGGGAGGGACACTGAAGCTTTCTTT
15	TRBV3-1/TRBV3-2	.	TRBJ1-2	.	CASSQVAGVNYGYTF	TGTGCCAGCAGCCAAGTAGCAGGGGTCAACTATGGCTACACCTTC
14	TRBV9	TRBD2	TRBJ2-1	.	CASSVGLADNEQFF	TGTGCCAGCAGCGTAGGGCTAGCGGACAATGAGCAGTTCTTC
15	TRBV6-5	.	TRBJ1-3	.	CASSRRQRSGNTIYF	TGTGCCAGCAGCCGGAGACAGCGCTCTGGAAACACCATATATTTT
16	TRBV9	TRBD1	TRBJ2-1	.	CASSPPGQGLYNEQFF	TGTGCCAGCAGCCCACCGGGACAGGGCCTCTACAATGAGCAGTTCTTC
16	TRBV21-1	.	TRBJ2-7	.	CASSKWNSGGGFEQYF	TGTGCCAGCAGCAAATGGAATAGCGGGGGGGGATTTGAGCAGTACTTC
14	TRBV7-2	.	TRBJ2-7	.	CASTRRVASYEQYF	TGTGCCAGCACCCGGCGAGTAGCATCCTACGAGCAGTACTTC
14	TRBV5-1	.	TRBJ1-1	.	CASSPSGGNTEAFF	TGCGCCAGCTCACCAAGCGGGGGGAACACTGAAGCTTTCTTT
17	TRBV15	TRBD2	TRBJ2-2	.	CATSRLGLETNTGELFF	TGTGCCACCAGCAGATTGGGACTAGAAACGAACACCGGGGAGCTGTTTTTT
15	TRBV28	.	TRBJ2-2	.	CASSLSPQITGELFF	TGTGCCAGCAGTTTATCCCCCCAAATCACCGGGGAGCTGTTTTTT
14	TRBV19	TRBD1	TRBJ1-6	.	CASSMDRETPPLHF	TGTGCCAGTAGTATGGACAGGGAAACTCCACCCCTCCACTTT
17	TRBV18	.	TRBJ1-2	once	CASSPPSAGGSGYGYTF	TGTGCCAGCTCACCACCGTCGGCCGGGGGGTCAGGCTATGGCTACACCTTC
14	TRBV3-1/TRBV3-2	.	TRBJ2-5	once	CASSQVGLRETQYF	TGTGCCAGCAGCCAAGTGGGGCTCCGGGAGACCCAGTACTTC
15	TRBV7-2	.	TRBJ1-2	.	CASSPRQASSRGYTF	TGTGCCAGCAGCCCCAGACAGGCATCCTCCCGCGGCTACACCTTC
15	TRBV5-5	TRBD1	TRBJ2-3	.	CASSSPGQSTDTQYF	TGTGCCAGCAGCTCCCCGGGACAGAGCACAGATACGCAGTATTTT
13	TRBV7-3	.	TRBJ1-1	.	CASSLQGDTEAFF	TGTGCCAGTTCCCTACAGGGTGACACTGAAGCTTTCTTT
15	TRBV3-1/TRBV3-2	TRBD1	TRBJ2-7	.	CASSQVPGQGYEQYF	TGTGCCAGCAGCCAAGTGCCCGGACAGGGCTACGAGCAGTACTTC
13	TRBV21-1	.	TRBJ1-1	.	CASSKGGVTEAFF	TGTGCCAGCAGCAAAGGGGGAGTCACTGAAGCTTTCTTT
17	TRBV18	.	TRBJ2-7	.	CASSPPRGGATTYEQYF	TGTGCCAGCTCACCACCTAGAGGGGGGGCCACCACCTACGAGCAGTACTTC
15	TRBV6-1	TRBD1	TRBJ1-6	few	CASSDGTGGNSPLHF	TGTGCCAGCAGTGATGGGACAGGGGGAAATTCACCCCTCCACTTT
15	TRBV7-9	.	TRBJ1-5	.	CASSPGAGSNQPQHF	TGTGCCAGCAGCCCAGGGGCAGGGAGCAATCAGCCCCAGCATTTT